This T cell receptor beta chain was captured by sequencing in a study of blood T cell repertoires in COVID-19. Study-level information: The United States, Italy and Spain provided the acute and convalescent COVID-19 samples. In each case, the material was cDNA or gDNA derived from T cells, B-cell-depleted T cells, or PBMCs.

The germline V gene encodes CDR1 MNHEY and CDR2 SMNVEV (reference sequence). The CDR3 runs to 14 residues. The V segment lost 8 bases and the J segment 1 base; nucleotides outside the gene matches: 8. Per the study methods: For nucleated cells, counts were estimated from reference gene primer amplification. Profiled with immunoSEQ multiplex PCR; TCRdb holds only in-frame clones, not every one. D and trimming come from the DNA, and the V and J calls and clone size come from that table. Altogether roughly 92,000 clones are present, around 90% being singletons, with the ten largest covering about 5%. The rearrangement joins TRBV27 to TRBJ2-7; 7 nucleotides align to TRBD1. The sequence was obtained from an elderly woman with acute or convalescent COVID-19. Sequenced: peripheral blood. The CDR3 reads CASAWDSKSYEQYF. CDR3 coding DNA: TGTGCCAGCGCCTGGGACAGTAAATCCTACGAGCAGTACTTC.